The rows below give T cell receptor beta chains drawn from one sample of a study of CD8 T cells in Susac syndrome. TCRdb reprocessed the immunoSEQ multiplex PCR reads via MiXCR and lists one record per CDR3 protein. Here the sample spans around 300,000 distinct CDR3 sequences, 89% being singletons. The sequenced sample consisted of CD8+ T cells from PBMCs. These receptors were collected from a human donor with multiple sclerosis. Both conserved end residues are part of each CDR3.

TRBV7-9	TRBJ2-3	CASSMGLADTDTQYF
TRBV7-9	TRBJ1-4	CASSHGPGSSEKLFF
TRBV10-3	TRBJ2-2	CAISGLAGVVAGELFF
TRBV30	TRBJ1-2	CAWSVLPSYGYTF
TRBV14	TRBJ1-4	CASSHKNPATNEKLFF
TRBV7-9	TRBJ2-1	CASSFGANNEQFF
TRBV30	TRBJ2-2	CAWTSGRVGELFF
TRBV6-2/TRBV6-3	TRBJ1-5	CASSQDSANQPQHF
TRBV27	TRBJ2-7	CASSLGRGGPYEQYF
TRBV2	TRBJ2-7	CASLETEVYEQYF
TRBV28	TRBJ1-4	CASNYRDDATNEKLFF
TRBV4-2	TRBJ2-3	CASSPRDGANTDTQYF
TRBV9	TRBJ2-3	CASSGRVSSTDTQYF
TRBV12-5	TRBJ1-5	CASGRQGRNQPQHF
TRBV14	TRBJ1-2	CASSRDRGYGYTF
TRBV6-5	TRBJ2-4	CAARGGPKAGNIQYF
TRBV2	TRBJ2-7	CAFGTGKYEQYF
TRBV25-1	TRBJ2-7	CASSEDRDPYEQYF
TRBV4-1	TRBJ2-5	CASSPQDSQETQYF
TRBV7-9	TRBJ2-7	CASSFSSGTVPVEQYF
TRBV28	TRBJ1-5	CASSARGENQPQHF
TRBV7-9	TRBJ2-7	CASSPTSGLISYEQYF
TRBV7-2	TRBJ2-3	CASRQILAGGGGTDTQYF
TRBV11-2	TRBJ2-2	CASSYYPGTGYLGELFF
TRBV6-5	TRBJ2-3	CASSYAHQGDTQYF
TRBV7-9	TRBJ2-1	CASSQEGTRAGVYNEQFF
TRBV29-1	TRBJ2-7	CSVLNNYEQYF
TRBV24-1	TRBJ2-1	CATSDSLHSGRSYNEQFF
TRBV24-1	TRBJ2-1	CATSDLSGGEWDEQFF
TRBV27	TRBJ2-5	CASRYGETQYF
TRBV20-1	TRBJ2-1	CSATERGTYNEQFF
TRBV7-6	TRBJ1-5	CASSSGQGRSQPQHF
TRBV9	TRBJ2-6	CASSVSTGSGANVLTF
TRBV2	TRBJ2-2	CASSEARSLTGELFF
TRBV25-1	TRBJ1-1	CASSEIPGTEAFF
TRBV9	TRBJ2-2	CASSVENQPGELFF
TRBV6-4	TRBJ2-3	CASSDSRGTSTDTQYF
TRBV20-1	TRBJ2-4	CSARGLAGWNIQYF
TRBV19	TRBJ2-1	CASSSPPNEQFF
TRBV7-6	TRBJ1-1	CASSLDDDRGAFF
TRBV10-3	TRBJ2-7	CAISEEYEQYF
TRBV19	TRBJ2-2	CASSIERGRTGELFF
TRBV11-1	TRBJ2-1	CASSLAYPETSGGSYNEQFF
TRBV20-1	TRBJ2-2	CSAQTQEVTGELFF
TRBV7-9	TRBJ2-5	CASSLQWGTQETQYF
TRBV29-1	TRBJ2-7	CSVAGSDRVTYEQYF